Here is one T cell receptor beta chain with its context. The entry originates in a study of control samples from healthy donors and cancer patients. The table came from immunoSEQ multiplex PCR; TCRdb's copy has only in-frame clones and leaves some out. Here the sample spans about 40,000 clones, roughly 90% being singletons. Germline V gene data show CDR1 as SEHNR and CDR2 as FQNEAQ (reference sequence). The CDR3 is 14 residues long. Trimming took 8 bases from V and 5 from J, leaving 18 bases between them. The source is a woman between 50 and 59 years old in good health. The sequencing sample was made of blood. The chain has TRBV7-9 and TRBJ2-5, with a tentative D call TRBD1 (6 bases). The CDR3: CASDPPGAFETQYF. The DNA of the CDR3 is TGTGCCAGCGACCCCCCAGGGGCGTTCGAGACCCAGTACTTC.